Sequencing of this T cell receptor beta chain was carried out in a study of blood T cell repertoires in COVID-19. Across the study: The study drew acute and convalescent COVID-19 samples from the United States, Italy and Spain. T cells, B-cell-depleted T cells, or PBMCs supplied cDNA or gDNA.

Clones were read by immunoSEQ multiplex PCR, and TCRdb kept only the in-frame ones, dropping some. The table shows approximately 200,000 clones, with roughly nine tenths occurring only once. Losses at the gene ends were 0 bases for V and 1 base for J; bases not matched to a gene: 2. Germline V gene lookup returns CDR1 SEHNR and CDR2 FQNEAQ (reference sequence). The CDR3 extends over 16 amino acids. Sequencing input: peripheral blood. The receptor comes from a man aged 35 to 55 with active or convalescent COVID-19. The J gene is TRBJ2-1, the V gene TRBV7-9; 8 bases agree with TRBD2. The CDR3 nucleotides read TGTGCCAGCAGCTTAGCGCTAGCGGGTTCCTACAATGAGCAGTTCTTC. The encoded protein is CASSLALAGSYNEQFF.